The 27 T cell receptor beta chains reported below all come from one sample, sequenced in a study of blood T cell repertoires in COVID-19. Sequencing used immunoSEQ multiplex PCR; TCRdb keeps in-frame clones, though not all of them. This table has 100,000 to 130,000 clones, about nine tenths appearing once. The sequencing input was peripheral blood. Receptor source: a human donor in a cohort sampled during active COVID-19.

The rearrangement joins TRBV29-1 to TRBJ2-1; TRBD1 matches 10 bases. The germline CDR1 and CDR2 sequences are SQVTM and ANQGSEA. The CDR3 extends over 15 amino acids. V was pared by 2 bases and J by 9 bases, with 10 bases of the junction left unmatched. CDR3 sequence: CSVEPRDRGITEQFF. DNA of the CDR3: TGCAGCGTTGAACCCCGGGACAGGGGTATTACTGAGCAGTTCTTC.

CDR3 sequence (DNA): TGTGCCAGCAGCCCCCACTCTAAAATCCCCTCCGAGCAGTACTTC. Protein product: CASSPHSKIPSEQYF. The chain is built from TRBV9 and TRBJ2-7; D is unresolved. V lost 4 bases to trimming and J lost 6 bases, with 20 bases between them. This CDR3 comprises 15 residues. Germline lookup yields CDR1 SGDLS and CDR2 YYNGEE.

J is TRBJ2-1 and V is TRBV6-5; D is undetermined. Germline V gene lookup returns CDR1 MNHEY and CDR2 SVGAGI. Deletions cut 2 bases from V and 4 bases from J, with 9 bases between. This CDR3 is built from 14 residues. The CDR3 is CASSYKSLYNEQFF. The CDR3, as DNA: TGTGCCAGCAGTTACAAGTCCCTATACAATGAGCAGTTCTTC.

This chain joins TRBV7-3 and TRBJ1-1, with D hard to call. This CDR3 comprises 13 residues. V lost 5 bases and J lost 1, with 8 bases in between. The germline V gene has CDR1 SGHTA and CDR2 FQGTGA. CDR3 in DNA: TGTGCCAGCAGCACTAAGAAGAACACTGAAGCTTTCTTT. It translates to CASSTKKNTEAFF.

This clone was observed once. The rearrangement links TRBV2 to TRBJ1-1; 7 positions agree with TRBD1. The J segment lost 4 bases and the V segment lost 6 bases, leaving 2 bases of the junction unmatched. Germline-derived CDR1 and CDR2 are SNHLY and FYNNEI. The CDR3 runs 12 residues. The DNA for the CDR3 is TGTGCCAGCAGACAGGGGATCACTGAAGCTTTCTTT. Its translation: CASRQGITEAFF. Supplemented by reference TRBV2 and TRBJ1-1, the full variable domain reads EPEVTQTPSHQVTQMGQEVILRCVPISNHLYFYWYRQILGQKVEFLVSFYNNEISEKSEIFDDQFSVERPDGSNFTLKIRSTKLEDSAMYFCASRQGITEAFFGQGTRLTVV.

This clone was detected many times. The chain joins TRBV6-6 to TRBJ1-5, with D possibly TRBD1 on 5 matching bases. Per germline, CDR1 MNHNY and CDR2 SVGAGI (reference sequence). Trimming removed 3 bases from V and 4 bases from J, with 7 bases in between. The CDR3 length is 13 residues. The CDR3 sequence: CASSYGGNQPQHF. CDR3 DNA: TGTGCCAGCAGTTATGGGGGGAATCAGCCCCAGCATTTT.

This chain joins TRBV5-1 and TRBJ1-2; the match to TRBD1 covers 7 bases. The CDR3 length is 14 residues. The V gene end was trimmed by 0 bases and the J gene end by 6 bases; junction bases not matched to a gene: 5. CDR1 SGHRS and CDR2 YFSETQ come from the germline V gene. CDR3 residues: CASSLAGQTNGYTF. The CDR3 DNA reads as TGCGCCAGCAGCTTGGCGGGACAGACCAATGGCTACACCTTC.

This chain links TRBV24-1 with TRBJ2-2, with D possibly being TRBD2 (6 bases). The germline CDR1 and CDR2 sequences are KGHDR and SFDVKD. The CDR3 spans 16 residues. The V end was cut by 3 bases, the J end by 0 bases, with 10 bases between. Here the CDR3 reads CATSDRRVSNTGELFF. The CDR3 region has the DNA TGTGCCACCAGTGATAGGAGGGTGTCGAACACCGGGGAGCTGTTTTTT.

The chain carries TRBV19 and TRBJ2-2; maybe TRBD2 (5 bases). CDR3 length: 14 amino acids. The germline CDR1 and CDR2 sequences are LNHDA and SQIVND (reference sequence). V was shortened by 5 bases and J by 4 bases, with 11 bases between the two germline ends. This CDR3 is CASSSGLPTGELFF. The CDR3 coding sequence is TGTGCCAGTAGTTCGGGGTTGCCCACCGGGGAGCTGTTTTTT. Drawing the rest from reference TRBV19 and TRBJ2-2, the complete variable domain is DGGITQSPKYLFRKEGQNVTLSCEQNLNHDAMYWYRQDPGQGLRLIYYSQIVNDFQKGDIAEGYSVSREKKESFPLTVTSAQKNPTAFYLCASSSGLPTGELFFGEGSRLTVL.

The chain links TRBV6-1 to TRBJ2-3; 7 nucleotides match TRBD2. Germline V gives CDR1 MNHNS, CDR2 SASEGT. Unmatched junction bases numbered 5, after V lost 0 bases and J lost 11 bases. The CDR3 is 13 residues long. CDR3 protein: CASSEAPGGGQYF. The CDR3 nucleotides are TGTGCCAGCAGTGAAGCCCCCGGCGGGGGGCAGTATTTT.

The rearrangement joins TRBV4-1 to TRBJ2-5, with TRBD1 matching over 7 bases. CDR3 length: 15 amino acids. V gave up 3 bases and J gave up 1 base; unmatched junction bases: 5. Germline lookup yields CDR1 MGHRA and CDR2 YSYEKL. CDR3 loop: CASSHQGQIQETQYF. The CDR3 DNA sequence: TGCGCCAGCAGCCATCAGGGACAGATCCAAGAGACCCAGTACTTC.

The genes are TRBV11-2 and TRBJ2-5, with a tentative D call TRBD1 (6 bases). Per germline, CDR1 SGHAT and CDR2 FQNNGV. V was cut by 5 bases and J by 6 bases, with 10 bases left in between. This CDR3 has 12 residues. CDR3 sequence reads: CASSQDRKTQYF. The CDR3 region has the DNA TGTGCCAGCAGCCAGGACAGAAAGACCCAGTACTTC.

J is TRBJ2-2 and V is TRBV3-1 (or the pseudogene TRBV3-2); possibly TRBD2 for D (6 bases). Trimming removed 0 bases at V and 2 bases at J, with 13 bases between. This CDR3 has 17 amino acids. Germline CDR1 reads LGHDT; CDR2 reads YNNKEL (reference sequence). CDR3 DNA: TGTGCCAGCAGCCAAGATCTATTGGACTATAACACCGGGGAGCTGTTTTTT. This codes for CASSQDLLDYNTGELFF.

This chain joins TRBV30 and TRBJ1-1; tentative D call: TRBD1 (6 bases). Germline loops: CDR1 GTSNPN, CDR2 SVGIG (reference sequence). The CDR3 loop spans 13 amino acids. V was shortened by 0 bases and J by 3 bases, with 8 bases between the two germline ends. CDR3 residues: CAWSVQGDTEAFF. In DNA form, the CDR3 reads TGTGCCTGGAGTGTACAGGGAGACACTGAAGCTTTCTTT.

The CDR3 nucleotides read TGTGCCACCCTGGGGGGGCCTTCAGATACGCAGTATTTT. Amino acids: CATLGGPSDTQYF. The chain joins TRBV7-9 to TRBJ2-3, with a tentative D call TRBD2 (7 bases). Per the germline V gene, CDR1 is SEHNR and CDR2 is FQNEAQ (reference sequence). This CDR3 is 13 amino acids long. V was trimmed by 10 bases and J by 4 bases, leaving 15 bases between them.

In DNA form, the CDR3 reads TGTGCCAGCAGTTACGACGGACAGGGGAATCAGCCCCAGCATTTT. Translating it yields CASSYDGQGNQPQHF. This chain links TRBV6-2 or TRBV6-3 with TRBJ1-5; 9 nucleotides line up with TRBD1. V lost 2 bases and J lost 4; bases outside the gene matches: 3. The CDR3 runs to 15 residues. CDR1 and CDR2 from the germline V gene are MNHEY and SVGEGT.

The chain combines TRBV7-8 with TRBJ2-1; D not resolved. CDR1 is SGHVS, CDR2 FQNEAQ, per germline. This CDR3 is 15 amino acids long. Trimming removed 2 bases from V and 1 base from J, with 9 bases in between. The chain's CDR3 is CASSLLEFSYNEQFF. The CDR3 DNA sequence: TGTGCCAGCAGCTTACTTGAGTTTTCCTACAATGAGCAGTTCTTC.

The chain employs TRBV7-9 and TRBJ2-1; TRBD2 matches at 12 bases. The CDR3 contains 18 residues. The ends lost 1 base at V and 7 bases at J; junction bases unmatched: 11. Germline CDR1 is SEHNR and CDR2 is FQNEAQ (reference sequence). CDR3 residues: CASSLGTSGTLRGNEQFF. The CDR3 region has the DNA TGTGCCAGCAGCTTAGGGACTAGCGGGACGCTGAGGGGGAATGAGCAGTTCTTC.

V and J are TRBV7-9 and TRBJ2-2, with 7 bases lining up with TRBD1. Germline CDR1 SEHNR, CDR2 FQNEAQ (reference sequence). The V and J ends lost 4 bases and 2 bases, in that order; junction bases with no gene match: 10. This CDR3 spans 17 amino acids. CDR3 nucleotides: TGTGCCAGCAGCTCCCGAAAAACAGGGGATAACACCGGGGAGCTGTTTTTT. It translates to CASSSRKTGDNTGELFF. Filled out from reference TRBV7-9 and TRBJ2-2, the complete variable domain reads DTGVSQNPRHKITKRGQNVTFRCDPISEHNRLYWYRQTLGQGPEFLTYFQNEAQLEKSRLLSDRFSAERPKGSFSTLEIQRTEQGDSAMYLCASSSRKTGDNTGELFFGEGSRLTVL.

With respect to this clone: Within the sample, other DNA sequences also encode this same CDR3. The chain links TRBV6-5 to TRBJ2-7; a possible D gene is TRBD1 (5 bases). This CDR3 has 14 residues. The V and J ends lost 2 bases and 1 base respectively, with 9 bases between them. CDR1 and CDR2 (germline): MNHEY, SVGAGI. CDR3 residues: CASSYGQGSYEQYF. The CDR3 nucleotides read TGTGCCAGCAGTTACGGGCAGGGTTCCTACGAGCAGTACTTC.

The rearrangement joins TRBV4-1 to TRBJ1-5; 8 nucleotides agree with TRBD1. This CDR3 contains 16 residues. J was trimmed by 4 bases and V by 4 bases; bases with no gene match: 9. The germline V gene has CDR1 MGHRA and CDR2 YSYEKL. CDR3 sequence reads: CASSLYPQGANQPQHF. In nucleotides, the CDR3 is TGCGCCAGCAGCCTCTACCCTCAGGGGGCAAATCAGCCCCAGCATTTT.

V is TRBV27 and J is TRBJ1-2, with 10 nucleotides matching TRBD1. The CDR3 is made up of 14 amino acids. The germline V gene encodes CDR1 MNHEY and CDR2 SMNVEV (reference sequence). The J segment lost 8 bases and the V segment lost 5 bases, leaving 8 bases of the junction unmatched. The CDR3: CASSTRQGAGGYTF. For the CDR3, the DNA is TGTGCCAGCAGTACCCGACAGGGGGCAGGGGGCTACACCTTC.

The chain links TRBV6-5 to TRBJ1-2; 8 nucleotides agree with TRBD1. This CDR3 region has 13 residues. The germline CDR1 and CDR2 sequences are MNHEY and SVGAGI. Trimming at V came to 6 bases and at J to 4 bases, leaving 4 bases not matched to a gene. CDR3 sequence reads: CASSRTGTYGYTF. Here the CDR3 DNA reads TGTGCCAGCAGCCGGACAGGGACCTATGGCTACACCTTC.

This chain connects TRBV4-2 to TRBJ1-1; tentatively, D is TRBD1 (6 bases). Per the germline V gene, CDR1 is LGHNA and CDR2 is YNFKEQ. The length of the CDR3 is 14 residues. The V and J ends lost 4 bases and 4 bases respectively, with 13 bases between them. The DNA of the CDR3 is TGTGCCAGCAGCCCCGCAGGGGCGGTCACTGAAGCTTTCTTT. This gives the protein CASSPAGAVTEAFF.

Only one count was recorded for this clone. The chain combines TRBV6-2 or TRBV6-3 with TRBJ2-3; D not certain. The V end was cut by 2 bases, the J end by 5 bases, with 14 bases between. Per the germline V gene, CDR1 is MNHEY and CDR2 is SVGEGT. The CDR3 totals 15 residues. CDR3 in DNA: TGTGCCAGCAGTTACGTGGTTCTCGGAGAAGATACGCAGTATTTT. Translation: CASSYVVLGEDTQYF.

V usage is TRBV9 and J usage is TRBJ1-1; D is unresolved. CDR1 is SGDLS and CDR2 is YYNGEE in the germline V gene. V lost 3 bases, J lost 0 bases, and 6 bases lay in between. CDR3 size: 13 residues. CDR3 amino acids: CASSGQLNTEAFF. CDR3 DNA sequence: TGTGCCAGCAGCGGGCAGTTGAACACTGAAGCTTTCTTT.

Notes on this clone: The same CDR3 is also encoded by other DNA sequences in this sample. The gene calls are TRBV6-5 and TRBJ2-3; a weak D match, TRBD1 (6 bases). Trimming took 6 bases from V and 1 from J, leaving 8 bases between them. Per germline, CDR1 MNHEY and CDR2 SVGAGI. The CDR3 is 13 amino acids. The CDR3 protein is CASSPGGTDTQYF. The CDR3 region has the DNA TGTGCCAGCAGCCCAGGGGGCACAGATACGCAGTATTTT.